The T cell receptor (beta chain) described here comes from a study of blood T cell repertoires in COVID-19. Across the study: T cells, B-cell-depleted T cells, or PBMCs supplied cDNA or gDNA.

Produced via immunoSEQ multiplex PCR; TCRdb's table is partial and in-frame only. The sample has 270,000 or so clones; 70% to 90% are singletons. CDR3 length equals 16 residues. Germline CDR1 and CDR2: WSHSY and SAAADI. The germline V and J ends were trimmed by 2 bases and 2 bases, with 15 bases remaining between them. Material for sequencing was peripheral blood. The TCR was taken from a woman aged 25 to 39 with active or convalescent COVID-19. The V call is TRBV10-2, the J call TRBJ1-1; TRBD1 is a possible D gene (6 bases). CDR3 residues: CASSEGEWTVNTEAFF. For the CDR3, the DNA is TGCGCCAGCAGTGAGGGGGAATGGACAGTTAACACTGAAGCTTTCTTT.